Below are 22 T cell receptor beta chains sequenced from a single sample in a study of T cells in Graves' hyperthyroidism and ophthalmopathy (dated by TCRdb to the late 2010s). The library was produced with multiplex PCR. The reads were generated on an Illumina HiSeq 2000. TCR beta CDR3 regions were amplified from RNA transcripts. For the first round of RT-PCR on the TCR CDR3, the HTBI primer set was used together with the Qiagen OneStep RT-PCR kit. TCRdb itself trimmed the public reads at Q25 with fastp, ran MiXCR and retained productive beta chains. Rows with one shared CDR3 protein collapse into an entry with the most common genes and DNA. A total of 600,000 to 700,000 distinct CDR3 sequences appear in this sample, about 45% of them only once. The leading ten clones occupy less than 9% of the sample. Sequences were obtained from peripheral blood or thyroid tissue (not recorded which). The source is an adult man with Graves' disease, either hyperthyroidism or ophthalmopathy (not recorded which).

This clonotype turned up a few times. Germline is not matched at one junction end, which may reflect a read error. The V call is TRBV7-8, the J call TRBJ2-5, with 8 positions matching TRBD2. The CDR3 spans 17 residues. Germline assignment: CDR1 SGHVS and CDR2 FQNEAQ. CDR3 region: CASSLAVGLEIQEPQYF. CDR3 coding DNA: TGTGCCAGCAGCTTAGCGGTGGGACTAGAGATTCAAGAGCCCCAGTACTTC.

A word on this clonotype: A much larger clone lies a single base off, so this may be a read error. V is TRBV11-1 and J is TRBJ1-6; maybe TRBD1 (5 bases). Trimming removed 5 bases at V and 6 bases at J, with 17 bases between. Germline assignment: CDR1 SGHAT and CDR2 FQDESV (reference sequence). CDR3 length: 16 amino acids. Here the CDR3 reads CASSDTGTAGNSPLHF. The CDR3 DNA sequence: TGTGCCAGCAGCGATACCGGGACGGCTGGTAATTCACCCCTCCACTTT.

CDR3 coding DNA: TGTGCCAGCAGCCTCGACAGGGGGGGGACACAAGAGACCCAGTACTTC. Protein sequence: CASSLDRGGTQETQYF. The chain is built from TRBV7-6 and TRBJ2-5, with TRBD1 matching 9 bases. After removal of 5 bases from V and 2 bases from J, the junction contained 9 bases not matched to a gene. CDR1 is SGHVS, CDR2 FNYEAQ, per germline. The CDR3 has 16 residues.

V and J are TRBV20-1 and TRBJ1-6, with D tentatively TRBD1 (6 bases). There are 17 residues in the CDR3. V was cut by 3 bases and J by 4 bases, with 19 bases left in between. Per germline, CDR1 DFQATT and CDR2 SNEGSKA (reference sequence). The CDR3 spells CSARDRQASSYNSPLHF. The CDR3 DNA reads as TGCAGTGCTAGGGACCGACAGGCATCAAGTTATAATTCACCCCTCCACTTT.

The chain carries TRBV28 and TRBJ1-6, with D uncertain. CDR3 length: 10 amino acids. Germline values: CDR1 MDHEN, CDR2 SYDVKM. Here the CDR3 reads CALGNSPLHF. CDR3 nucleotides: TGTGCGTTGGGAAATTCACCCCTCCACTTT.

This clonotype came up many times. V and J are TRBV7-9 and TRBJ1-5; perhaps TRBD1 as D (5 bases). The germline V gene has CDR1 SEHNR and CDR2 FQNEAQ (reference sequence). V was pared by 3 bases and J by 1 base, with 10 bases between. This CDR3 has 15 amino acids. The CDR3 spells CASSLGPQSNQPQHF. The CDR3 DNA reads TGTGCCAGCAGCTTGGGACCTCAGAGCAATCAGCCCCAGCATTTT.

The V and J genes are TRBV9 and TRBJ2-5; 11 bases align to TRBD2. Looked up from germline, CDR1 is SGDLS and CDR2 is YYNGEE. V lost 3 bases and J lost 1; bases outside the gene matches: 5. This CDR3 has 16 residues. The CDR3 loop reads CASSEGLADTQETQYF. DNA for the CDR3: TGTGCCAGCAGCGAGGGACTAGCGGATACCCAAGAGACCCAGTACTTC.

This chain uses TRBV7-2 with TRBJ2-5, with D perhaps matching TRBD1 or TRBD2 (6 bases each). V was trimmed by 4 bases and J by 4 bases, leaving 16 bases between them. The CDR3 length is 15 residues. The germline CDR1 and CDR2 sequences are SGHTA and FQGNSA. CDR3 amino acids: CASSSKRGGGETQYF. In nucleotides, the CDR3 is TGTGCCAGCAGCTCCAAAAGAGGAGGGGGAGAGACCCAGTACTTC.

The chain couples TRBV5-4 to TRBJ1-5, with D perhaps TRBD1 (5 bases). CDR3 size: 15 residues. Germline V gene lookup returns CDR1 SGHNT and CDR2 YYREEE (reference sequence). The ends were cut back, 4 bases at V and 4 bases at J, with 15 bases in the middle. Here the CDR3 reads CASSQDGTKNQPQHF. The CDR3 region has the DNA TGTGCCAGCAGCCAAGACGGGACTAAGAATCAGCCCCAGCATTTT.

The J gene is TRBJ2-7, the V gene TRBV20-1; TRBD1 agrees at 11 bases. In germline, CDR1 is DFQATT, CDR2 SNEGSKA (reference sequence). With 6 bases clipped from V and 0 bases from J, the junction kept 7 bases outside the gene matches. This CDR3 spans 15 amino acids. The CDR3 region has the DNA TGCAGTGCAACGGTGGGGACAGGGGGCTCCTACGAGCAGTACTTC. It translates to CSATVGTGGSYEQYF.

The chain couples TRBV20-1 to TRBJ1-6; D is uncertain. The germline V gene has CDR1 DFQATT and CDR2 SNEGSKA (reference sequence). This CDR3 comprises 15 residues. V lost 1 base and J 4 bases, leaving 11 bases between the germline ends. The CDR3 DNA is TGCAGTGCTAGAGTTTCGACTGATTATAATTCACCCCTCCACTTT. Translating it yields CSARVSTDYNSPLHF.

This clonotype was counted between two and nine times. The chain is built from TRBV20-1 and TRBJ2-7, with 10 bases identical to TRBD1. The ends lost 0 bases at V and 6 bases at J; junction bases unmatched: 8. Looked up from germline, CDR1 is DFQATT and CDR2 is SNEGSKA (reference sequence). This CDR3 region has 15 residues. DNA of the CDR3: TGCAGTGCTAGAGATGGTGGGACAGGGGTTGCCGAGCAGTACTTC. It encodes CSARDGGTGVAEQYF.

The genes are TRBV6-5 and TRBJ1-5; 8 nucleotides line up with TRBD1. With V trimmed by 6 bases and J by 1 base, 20 bases remained unmatched. The CDR3 sequence is 20 residues long. The germline V gene encodes CDR1 MNHEY and CDR2 SVGAGI. The CDR3 reads CASRLRAGTGPGRSNQPQHF. Written as DNA, the CDR3 is TGTGCCAGCAGGCTAAGGGCCGGGACAGGACCAGGTAGGAGCAATCAGCCCCAGCATTTT.

This clonotype has more than one count but fewer than ten. The rearrangement uses TRBV20-1 and TRBJ1-5; TRBD1 aligns across 8 bases. The CDR3 covers 15 residues. Germline V CDR1 and CDR2: DFQATT, SNEGSKA (reference sequence). V dropped 3 bases and J dropped 7; count of bases not matched to a gene: 11. In nucleotides, the CDR3 is TGCAGTGCTAGTGTCGATGAGGACAGGGTGCAGCCCCAGCATTTT. Amino acid sequence: CSASVDEDRVQPQHF.

The chain carries TRBV20-1 and TRBJ1-5; D gene uncertain. Trimming removed 3 bases from V and 6 bases from J, with 12 bases in between. CDR3 length: 13 residues. The germline CDR1 and CDR2 sequences are DFQATT and SNEGSKA (reference sequence). The CDR3 region has the DNA TGCAGTGCTAGGCAGGAGGATAGTCAGCCCCAGCATTTT. Its protein product is CSARQEDSQPQHF.

To note about this clonotype: Germline and junction disagree at one end, which may indicate a read error. The chain carries TRBV5-1 and TRBJ2-7, with 9 bases fitting TRBD1. The V gene's germline CDR1 is SGHRS and CDR2 YFSETQ. The CDR3 contains 16 residues. CDR3 protein: CTSSWGAGTGTGEQYF. Written as DNA, the CDR3 is TGCACCAGCAGCTGGGGGGCCGGGACAGGGACCGGCGAGCAGTACTTC.

This clonotype appeared a few times. The rearrangement joins TRBV20-1 to TRBJ1-1, with D hard to call. CDR1 DFQATT and CDR2 SNEGSKA come from the germline V gene (reference sequence). There are 12 residues in the CDR3. V was trimmed by 3 bases and J by 4 bases, leaving 9 bases between them. In nucleotides, the CDR3 is TGCAGTGCTAGGAGGGATGCCACTGAAGCTTTCTTT. It codes for CSARRDATEAFF.

J is TRBJ2-7 and V is TRBV19; D is tentatively TRBD1 or TRBD2 (5 bases each). Germline V gene lookup returns CDR1 LNHDA and CDR2 SQIVND (reference sequence). V was shortened by 6 bases and J by 6 bases, with 18 bases between the two germline ends. The CDR3 has 14 amino acids. CDR3 in amino acids: CASSPGAARGEQYF. CDR3 in DNA: TGTGCCAGTAGCCCCGGGGCCGCTCGGGGCGAGCAGTACTTC.

With respect to this clonotype: At one end the junction does not follow the germline gene, possibly because of a read error. The V gene is TRBV7-7, the J gene TRBJ2-2; 8 bases fit TRBD2. CDR1 is SSHAT and CDR2 is FNYEAQ in the germline V gene (reference sequence). This CDR3 comprises 16 residues. CDR3 coding DNA: TGTGCTAGCAGCTTAGGACTAGCTGACAACACCGGGGAGCTGTTTTTT. Its translation is CASSLGLADNTGELFF. The complete variable domain, with remaining parts taken from reference TRBV7-7 and TRBJ2-2, reads GAGVSQSPRYKVTKRGQDVTLRCDPISSHATLYWYQQALGQGPEFLTYFNYEAQPDKSGLPSDRFSAERPEGSISTLTIQRTEQRDSAMYRCASSLGLADNTGELFFGEGSRLTVL.

This clonotype was counted ten times or more. The chain recombines TRBV10-3 with TRBJ1-5; 9 nucleotides match TRBD1. The CDR3 is made up of 13 amino acids. Losses at the gene ends were 7 bases for V and 5 bases for J; bases not matched to a gene: 3. Germline V gene data show CDR1 as ENHRY and CDR2 as SYGVKD. The CDR3 protein is CAIKDRGDQPQHF. CDR3 nucleotide sequence: TGTGCCATCAAAGACAGGGGGGATCAGCCCCAGCATTTT.

Of note for this clonotype: This may arise from a read error, as a much more abundant clone is one base away. This CDR3 fails to terminate in the conserved phenylalanine or tryptophan, so it likely reflects a read error. The rearrangement joins TRBV7-2 to TRBJ1-2; a possible D gene is TRBD1 (6 bases). Germline V gene data show CDR1 as SGHTA and CDR2 as FQGNSA. This CDR3 has 15 amino acids. V was pared by 5 bases and J by 8 bases, with 21 bases between. The CDR3 sequence is CASSTHRTVFRGYTL. The CDR3 nucleotides read TGTGCCAGCAGCACGCACAGGACAGTGTTTCGGGGCTACACCCTC.

The chain carries TRBV9 and TRBJ1-6; 9 nucleotides align to TRBD1. Germline CDR1 and CDR2: SGDLS and YYNGEE. Germline trimming cut 2 bases from V and 7 bases from J; bases unmatched to any gene: 7. CDR3 size: 16 residues. The CDR3 here is CASSVGQGSRNSPLHF. CDR3 DNA sequence: TGTGCCAGCAGCGTGGGACAGGGATCTCGAAATTCACCCCTCCACTTT.